This TCR beta chain was identified during a study of control samples from healthy donors and cancer patients (dated by TCRdb to the early 2020s). Here V drops 4 bases and J drops 5 bases, and the junction holds 8 bases not matched to any gene. The CDR3 starts with the cysteine, ends with the phenylalanine, and has 16 residues. Only the CDR3 DNA is retained, 48 bases long and in frame from the first base. Reading the germline V gene gives CDR1 MGHDK and CDR2 SYGVNS. The library was made by the immunoSEQ multiplex PCR assay. TCRdb carries this immuneACCESS record with in-frame sequences only. Its versions omit some clonotypes, under half of them owing to an unresolved V gene in the studies checked, with the rest unexplained. The sample table gives 150,000 to 200,000 clones. The ten largest clonotypes hold more than 2% of the sample. Comment on this clone: Its recognized antigen is unknown.

The sequencing input was blood. The sequence is built from TRBV25-1 and TRBJ2-2; TRBD1 aligns with 9 central bases. The sequence derives from a woman aged 25 to 39 in good health. The nucleotide sequence reads TGTGCCAGCAGTGCGATGGGACAGGGAGGAACCGGGGAGCTGTTTTTT. It specifies CASSAMGQGGTGELFF.